The 13 T cell receptor beta chains listed next were all sequenced from one sample in a study of graft-versus-host responses after intestinal transplantation. Using immunoSEQ multiplex PCR, the repertoire was profiled, and TCRdb retains in-frame clones only, with some absent. Of over 80,000 clones in the sample, more than 75% were seen once. The sequences come from PBMCs, collected 255 days after intestinal transplant. Source of these receptors: a human patient who received an intestinal transplant, so some T cells may come from the graft donor.

V is TRBV7-2 and J is TRBJ2-1; 7 nucleotides align to TRBD2. The CDR3 has 18 residues. Germline CDR1 is SGHTA and CDR2 is FQGNSA. Losses at the gene ends were 4 bases for V and 0 bases for J; bases not matched to a gene: 12. CDR3 residues: CASSSSAGTIHSYNEQFF. CDR3 nucleotide sequence: TGTGCCAGCAGCTCATCCGCCGGGACTATCCACTCCTACAATGAGCAGTTCTTC. Combining the CDR3 with reference TRBV7-2 and TRBJ2-1 gives the whole variable domain GAGVSQSPSNKVTEKGKDVELRCDPISGHTALYWYRQSLGQGLEFLIYFQGNSAPDKSGLPSDRFSAERTGGSVSTLTIQRTQQEDSAVYLCASSSSAGTIHSYNEQFFGPGTRLTVL.

The J gene is TRBJ1-4, the V gene TRBV4-1; perhaps TRBD1 as D (5 bases). Trimming cost V 1 base and J 3 bases, with 21 bases left between them. This CDR3 is built from 19 residues. CDR1 is MGHRA and CDR2 is YSYEKL in the germline V gene. The CDR3, as DNA: TGCGCCAGCAGCCAAGCGACGAGGGGTCCCGAGGTCCCTAATGAAAAACTGTTTTTT. This gives the protein CASSQATRGPEVPNEKLFF.

The chain carries TRBV4-3 and TRBJ1-2; 11 bases are a match to TRBD1. Germline V gene sequence: CDR1 LGHNA, CDR2 YSLEER. CDR3 size: 17 residues. Trimming took 1 base from V and 5 from J; bases not matched to a gene: 9. CDR3 in amino acids: CASSQGGQGGMWYGYTF. The CDR3 DNA follows: TGCGCCAGCAGCCAAGGGGGACAGGGGGGAATGTGGTATGGCTACACCTTC.

The chain has TRBV5-4 and TRBJ1-2, with 7 bases lining up with TRBD1. CDR1 is SGHNT, CDR2 YYREEE, per germline (reference sequence). The CDR3 runs to 15 residues. The V segment lost 1 base and the J segment 5 bases; nucleotides outside the gene matches: 8. The DNA for the CDR3 is TGTGCCAGCAGCTTGTACGGCGGCAGGGGGTATGGCTACACCTTC. Amino acid sequence: CASSLYGGRGYGYTF.

CDR3 residues: CASSPRGGLNEKLFF. Written as DNA, the CDR3 is TGTGCCAGCAGCCCGCGGGGGGGACTTAATGAAAAACTGTTTTTT. V usage is TRBV6-6 and J usage is TRBJ1-4, with a weak D call TRBD1 (5 bases). Germline V gene data show CDR1 as MNHNY and CDR2 as SVGAGI (reference sequence). Trimming removed 6 bases from V and 4 bases from J, with 15 bases in between. CDR3 length equals 15 residues.

This chain joins TRBV7-9 and TRBJ2-1, with a weak D call TRBD2 (5 bases). CDR1 SEHNR and CDR2 FQNEAQ come from the germline V gene (reference sequence). Trimming removed 2 bases at V and 9 bases at J, with 5 bases between. This CDR3 comprises 11 residues. This CDR3 reads CASSLRGEQFF. The CDR3 nucleotides are TGTGCCAGCAGCTTACGGGGTGAGCAGTTCTTC.

The rearrangement joins TRBV28 to TRBJ2-1; D unclear. Germline values: CDR1 MDHEN, CDR2 SYDVKM. The V gene lost 6 bases and the J gene lost 2 bases, with 17 bases spanning the gap. CDR3 length equals 16 residues. The CDR3 protein is CASSLTLEVPYNEQFF. In DNA, the CDR3 is TGTGCCAGCAGCCTAACTTTAGAGGTACCCTACAATGAGCAGTTCTTC.

This chain links TRBV7-8 with TRBJ2-5, with 10 bases lining up with TRBD2. Germline CDR1 SGHVS, CDR2 FQNEAQ. CDR3 length equals 18 residues. J gave up 2 bases and V 1 base, and 10 bases lay outside the gene matches. The CDR3 protein is CASSLGFRRAGGQETQYF. The CDR3 nucleotides read TGTGCCAGCAGCTTAGGATTCAGGCGAGCGGGGGGGCAAGAGACCCAGTACTTC.

The chain employs TRBV2 and TRBJ1-2; 7 nucleotides match TRBD1. V shed 1 base, J shed 6 bases, and the junction held 5 bases outside the gene matches. Germline CDR1 is SNHLY and CDR2 is FYNNEI. The CDR3 loop spans 14 amino acids. The CDR3 sequence: CASSEGQGVDGYTF. In DNA form, the CDR3 reads TGTGCCAGCAGTGAAGGACAGGGAGTGGATGGCTACACCTTC.

V and J are TRBV11-2 and TRBJ2-3; a weak D match, TRBD2 (5 bases). CDR1 SGHAT and CDR2 FQNNGV come from the germline V gene. V was clipped by 5 bases and J by 8 bases, with 17 bases between them. The CDR3 contains 14 residues. The CDR3 nucleotides read TGTGCCAGCAGCCCCCTCGTGGAAGGAGGTACGCAGTATTTT. Residues: CASSPLVEGGTQYF.

V gene TRBV19 combines with J gene TRBJ2-3, with D maybe TRBD1 (6 bases). This CDR3 has 14 residues. CDR1 is LNHDA and CDR2 is SQIVND in the germline V gene (reference sequence). V dropped 4 bases and J dropped 2 bases, with 10 bases sitting between them. The CDR3 sequence: CASSTGAFTDTQYF. The CDR3 DNA is TGTGCCAGTAGTACAGGGGCCTTCACAGATACGCAGTATTTT.

Remarks on this clone: Other nucleotide sequences in the sample specify the same CDR3. The chain carries TRBV7-9 and TRBJ1-1; no clear D. Germline V gene lookup returns CDR1 SEHNR and CDR2 FQNEAQ (reference sequence). V was shortened by 3 bases and J by 1 base, with 6 bases between the two germline ends. CDR3 length: 13 residues. The CDR3 DNA sequence: TGTGCCAGCAGCTTGGCAGGGAACACTGAAGCTTTCTTT. Translating it yields CASSLAGNTEAFF.

The V and J genes are TRBV5-6 and TRBJ1-4; D uncertain. The V gene lost 3 bases and the J gene lost 6 bases, with 12 bases spanning the gap. This CDR3 comprises 14 residues. CDR1 and CDR2 from the germline V gene are SGHDT and YYEEEE. Here the CDR3 reads CASSSTKSYEKLFF. CDR3 nucleotides: TGTGCCAGCAGCTCGACTAAGTCCTATGAAAAACTGTTTTTT. Full variable domain (missing parts from reference TRBV5-6 and TRBJ1-4): DAGVTQSPTHLIKTRGQQVTLRCSPKSGHDTVSWYQQALGQGPQFIFQYYEEEERQRGNFPDRFSGHQFPNYSSELNVNALLLGDSALYLCASSSTKSYEKLFFGSGTQLSVL.